The rows below give T cell receptor beta chains drawn from one sample of a study of CD8 T cells in Susac syndrome. TCRdb independently ran MiXCR on the immunoSEQ multiplex PCR reads; one entry per CDR3 protein. The sample has 150,000 to 160,000 distinct CDR3 sequences; around 95% are singletons. Sequenced: CD4+ T cells from PBMCs. These TCRs come from a human donor with Susac syndrome. Both conserved end residues are part of each CDR3. The D gene is left open where the match is weak. The size field is filled for only some rows; it gives once, few, many or a size class.

CDR3 DNA | CDR3 protein | V gene | D gene | J gene | clone size
TGCAGTGCTAGAGATCCGGGCAGCACAGATACGCAGTATTTT | CSARDPGSTDTQYF | TRBV20-1 | . | TRBJ2-3 | .
TGTGCCATCAGCTCCGGGACGGTTAACTATGGCTACACCTTC | CAISSGTVNYGYTF | TRBV10-3 | . | TRBJ1-2 | .
TGCAGTGCTAGTAGGGGAGGCTACGGCTACACCTTC | CSASRGGYGYTF | TRBV20-1 | . | TRBJ1-2 | once
TGTGCCAGCTCGACTGGGTCCGGGGAGCTGTTTTTT | CASSTGSGELFF | TRBV6-1 | . | TRBJ2-2 | .
TGCAGTGCTACAGACGACAGGGGATTGCCAGATACGCAGTATTTT | CSATDDRGLPDTQYF | TRBV20-1 | TRBD1 | TRBJ2-3 | .
TGCAGCGTTACTCGACTAGCGGACGAGCAGTACTTC | CSVTRLADEQYF | TRBV29-1 | TRBD2 | TRBJ2-7 | .
TGTGCCAGCAGCCCCAGGGGGCGAGGTGAGCAGTTCTTC | CASSPRGRGEQFF | TRBV12-3/TRBV12-4 | TRBD1 | TRBJ2-1 | .
TGCAGTGCCAGCCACGGGGAGACCCAGTACTTC | CSASHGETQYF | TRBV20-1 | . | TRBJ2-5 | .
TGCAGTGCTCCCCGACACGGGAAAAAGCCTAACTATGGCTACACCTTC | CSAPRHGKKPNYGYTF | TRBV20-1 | . | TRBJ1-2 | once
TGCAGCGCCCGTCGGGGGGGCAGCTACGAGCAGTACTTC | CSARRGGSYEQYF | TRBV29-1 | TRBD2 | TRBJ2-7 | .
TGTGCCAGCAGTTACTCACCGGGACAGGGAACTGAAGCTTTCTTT | CASSYSPGQGTEAFF | TRBV6-6 | TRBD1 | TRBJ1-1 | .
TGTGCCAGCAGCCTCGAGGGTAGTTCGACTGAAGCTTTCTTT | CASSLEGSSTEAFF | TRBV7-9 | . | TRBJ1-1 | .
TGTGCCAGCATCGCCCGGACAGCCCATGATGGCTACACCTTC | CASIARTAHDGYTF | TRBV21-1 | . | TRBJ1-2 | .
TGCAGCGTCCCGGACATTAGCCAAGAACAGTTCTTC | CSVPDISQEQFF | TRBV29-1 | . | TRBJ2-1 | .
TGTGCCACCTTGAGGGGCGGCCTTGGGAGCAATGAGCAGTTCTTC | CATLRGGLGSNEQFF | TRBV15 | . | TRBJ2-1 | once
TGTGCCAGCAGCCCTTCCGGGACAGGGGGCGCAGATGGCTACACCTTC | CASSPSGTGGADGYTF | TRBV3-1 | TRBD1 | TRBJ1-2 | once
TGCAGTGCTAGTGCCCCCCTTCGGGACTCCGTAACCAAGCAGTTCTTC | CSASAPLRDSVTKQFF | TRBV20-1 | . | TRBJ2-1 | .
TGTGCCACGACTCCGTACAATGAGCAGTTCTTC | CATTPYNEQFF | TRBV12-3/TRBV12-4 | . | TRBJ2-1 | .
TGTGCCACCAGCAGATTTAGCGGGGGGGAAGAGACCCAGTACTTC | CATSRFSGGEETQYF | TRBV15 | TRBD2 | TRBJ2-5 | .
TGCAGCGTTGCCGGGACAGGGGTATACGAGCAGTACTTC | CSVAGTGVYEQYF | TRBV29-1 | TRBD1 | TRBJ2-7 | .
TGTGCCAGCAGTCCTGCAGGGACTTCCTACAATGAGCAGTTCTTC | CASSPAGTSYNEQFF | TRBV12-3/TRBV12-4 | . | TRBJ2-1 | .
TGTGCCAGCAGTGCCGTGCGAGTCTCTGGGGCCAACGTCCTGACTTTC | CASSAVRVSGANVLTF | TRBV28 | . | TRBJ2-6 | once
TGCAGTGCTATGAGGGCGGCGGGGGAGCCCCAGCATTTT | CSAMRAAGEPQHF | TRBV20-1 | . | TRBJ1-5 | .
TGTGCCAGCAGCTCTCGGACACCCATCGATGGCACTGAAGCTTTCTTT | CASSSRTPIDGTEAFF | TRBV7-8 | . | TRBJ1-1 | .
TGCGCCAGCAGCCAAGATGAGAGACAGCAAGAAGAGACCCAGTACTTC | CASSQDERQQEETQYF | TRBV4-1 | . | TRBJ2-5 | .
TGCAGTGCGCAAACAGGGGGCGTTGAAGCTTTCTTT | CSAQTGGVEAFF | TRBV20-1 | TRBD1 | TRBJ1-1 | .
TGCAGCGTTAACGTAGCCGTCTCCTACGAGCAGTACTTC | CSVNVAVSYEQYF | TRBV29-1 | . | TRBJ2-7 | .
TGTGCCAGCAGCGCCGACAGGGTCAAGACCCAGTACTTC | CASSADRVKTQYF | TRBV9 | TRBD1 | TRBJ2-5 | .
TGCGCCAGCAGCTTCGAGGGCTTTAATTCACCCCTCCACTTT | CASSFEGFNSPLHF | TRBV5-1 | . | TRBJ1-6 | .
TGTGCCAGCTCGATGGGCTATGGCTACACCTTC | CASSMGYGYTF | TRBV7-9 | . | TRBJ1-2 | .
TGCGCCAGCAGTCAATCTGGGCGGGCAGGGAAGGATGAAAAACTGTTTTTT | CASSQSGRAGKDEKLFF | TRBV23-1 | . | TRBJ1-4 | .
TGCGCCTCCCTTGGTAGGACGATTCAGGGGAATCAGCCCCAGCATTTT | CASLGRTIQGNQPQHF | TRBV23-1 | . | TRBJ1-5 | .
TGTGCCAGCGGAGGTGACACTGAAGCTTTCTTT | CASGGDTEAFF | TRBV2 | . | TRBJ1-1 | .
TGCAGCGTGGCCTTAGGACTAGCGGGGGGCACAGATACGCAGTATTTT | CSVALGLAGGTDTQYF | TRBV29-1 | TRBD2 | TRBJ2-3 | .
TGCAGTGCGACCGGGACCCATCAGCCCCAGCATTTT | CSATGTHQPQHF | TRBV20-1 | . | TRBJ1-5 | .
TGCAGTGCTAGCACCCGAGGGCGAGGGCAAGAGACCCAGTACTTC | CSASTRGRGQETQYF | TRBV20-1 | . | TRBJ2-5 | .
TGCAGTGCCCGGACAGTTGGTACGCAGTATTTT | CSARTVGTQYF | TRBV20-1 | . | TRBJ2-3 | .
TGTGCCAGCAGTGGCCTTGCGGACTATGGCTACACCTTC | CASSGLADYGYTF | TRBV25-1 | . | TRBJ1-2 | .
TGTGCCAGCGGGGGGCGGAGCTCCTACGAGCAGTACTTC | CASGGRSSYEQYF | TRBV9 | . | TRBJ2-7 | .
TGTGCCAGCAGTGCCACACTGGCCGGGGACGGCTACACCTTC | CASSATLAGDGYTF | TRBV25-1 | . | TRBJ1-2 | .
TGCAGTGCCAGACGGGGATTTAACACTGAAGCTTTCTTT | CSARRGFNTEAFF | TRBV20-1 | . | TRBJ1-1 | .
TGTGCCAGCTCACCACTGGGACAGTCCGAAGGACACACCTTC | CASSPLGQSEGHTF | TRBV18 | TRBD1 | TRBJ1-2 | .